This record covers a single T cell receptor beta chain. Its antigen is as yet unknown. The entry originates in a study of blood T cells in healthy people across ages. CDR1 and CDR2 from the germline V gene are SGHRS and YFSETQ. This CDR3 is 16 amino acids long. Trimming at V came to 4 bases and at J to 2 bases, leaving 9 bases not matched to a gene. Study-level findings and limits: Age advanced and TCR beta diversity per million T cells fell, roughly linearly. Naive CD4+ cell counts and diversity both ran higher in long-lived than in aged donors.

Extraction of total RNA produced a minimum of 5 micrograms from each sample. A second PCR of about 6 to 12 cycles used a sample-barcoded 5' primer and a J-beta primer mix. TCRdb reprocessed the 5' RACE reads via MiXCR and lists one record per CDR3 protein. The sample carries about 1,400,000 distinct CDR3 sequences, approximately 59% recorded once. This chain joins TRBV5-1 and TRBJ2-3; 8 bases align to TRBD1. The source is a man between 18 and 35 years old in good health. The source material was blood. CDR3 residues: CASSRAGTGDTDTQYF. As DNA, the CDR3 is TGCGCCAGCAGCAGGGCTGGGACAGGAGACACAGATACGCAGTATTTT. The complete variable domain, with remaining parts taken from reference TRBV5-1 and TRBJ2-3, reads KAGVTQTPRYLIKTRGQQVTLSCSPISGHRSVSWYQQTPGQGLQFLFEYFSETQRNKGNFPGRFSGRQFSNSRSEMNVSTLELGDSALYLCASSRAGTGDTDTQYFGPGTRLTVL.